Given below is one TCR beta chain in context. Its binding antigen is unknown. No much larger clone exists at a distance of one base, and base qualities are not known. CDR1 and CDR2, looked up from the germline V gene, are SQVTM and ANQGSEA. The junction shows trimming of 1 base on V and 7 bases on J, and the gene matches do not reach 15 bases of it. From its cysteine to its phenylalanine, the CDR3 spans 17 amino acids. Just CDR3 DNA is preserved here, 51 bases in frame from base 1. RNA was extracted using the RNeasy kit, and about 0.45 to 1 microgram was reverse transcribed with random hexamers. The immunoSEQ multiplex PCR assay, covering 54 Vbeta and 13 Jbeta segments, was used to amplify TCR beta CDR3 regions. PCR amplification bias was corrected using a synthetic template baseline for primer optimization and computational correction. The authors processed their data as follows. Reads were annotated to V, D and J genes per IMGT and analyzed with immunoSEQ Analyzer, keeping only productive sequences. Clonality was calculated as one minus the Shannon entropy normalized by log2 of the number of productive unique sequences. Public and private clones were assessed among the 100 most prevalent clones of each patient and control. Susac-specific clones were defined as absent from healthy and MS cohorts, some 1,000 published viral clones and other ImmuneACCESS disease sequences. TCRdb handled the public reads itself, with Q25 trimming in fastp and clone calling in MiXCR, and kept productive beta chains. Under each unique CDR3 protein, matching rows form one entry showing the most common genes and DNA. The V and J calls, along with clone size, are taken from TCRdb and not from the paper's own processing. A total of some 96,000 distinct CDR3 sequences appear in this sample, 95% of them only once. 0.25% to 0.35% of the sample comes from the top ten.

This sample was included in a study of CD8 T cells in Susac syndrome (dated by TCRdb to between 2018 and 2020). As for the study more broadly: Among the sequenced Susac syndrome patients, five or six had clinically active disease and under ten were in clinical remission. CD8+ T cell repertoire clonality was compared between about 12 healthy donors, some 14 Susac syndrome patients and approximately 16 multiple sclerosis patients. Susac syndrome patients were therapy-naive, on corticosteroids (some also receiving IVIg), or on IVIg alone at blood withdrawal. Repertoire sequencing was used to test whether CD8+ T cell activation and differentiation in Susac syndrome was antigen driven. What the authors observed across the whole study: In the total CD8+ and CD8+ TEMRA repertoires, around 15 and five Susac-specific public clones, respectively, were identified. The TCR sequencing and HLA analysis was acknowledged to have included a relatively small number of individuals. Clonal expansion was observed in Susac syndrome CD8+ repertoires, with the highest expansion in CD8+ TEMRA cells and greater expansion in clinically active than in remitting patients.

Peripheral blood CD8+ and CD4+ T cells from healthy donors, Susac syndrome patients and multiple sclerosis patients were profiled using high-throughput TCR beta sequencing. The Susac syndrome patients fulfilled recently defined diagnostic criteria for either definite or probable disease. Bulk CD8+ and CD4+ T cells were purified by magnetic negative isolation, while CD8+ TEMRA cells were enriched using FACS. Blood was drawn into EDTA tubes, processed within 24 hours, and PBMCs were isolated by density gradient centrifugation. PBMCs intended for TCR sequencing were cryopreserved in liquid nitrogen and thawed later in a water bath at 37 degrees C. The sorted or isolated CD4+, CD8+ and CD8+ TEMRA cells had a purity of 90% or higher.

The chain is encoded by TRBV29-1 joined to TRBJ2-1; the junction holds 8 bases that match TRBD2. Input material: CD8+ T cells from PBMCs. The TCR sequence derives from a human donor with Susac syndrome. The DNA is TGCAGCGTTGAAGCGCGATCCAACGGGGGGGGACGAAATGAGCAGTTCTTC. This is translated as CSVEARSNGGGRNEQFF.